The 5 T cell receptor beta chains presented below share a single source sample, sequenced in a study of T cell repertoires in cytomegalovirus infection (dated by TCRdb to the late 2010s). Sequenced on an Illumina HiSeq 1500. TCRdb reprocessed the public reads (quality trimming at Q25 with fastp, clone calling with MiXCR) and kept in-frame beta chains. Duplicate CDR3 protein sequences are folded into a single record with the most common DNA and genes. The sample includes just under 500,000 distinct CDR3 sequences, with about 33% observed a single time. The ten largest clones capture roughly 15% of the sample. The label giving this sample's treatment or condition can be read as: in vitro stimulation with specific CMV peptide epitopes to enrich CMV-specific T cells. These receptors' antigens are unknown. The sequencing here drew on cultured PBMCs, taken from culture after CMV antigen stimulation. These receptor sequences come from a human donor in good health (CMV status not recorded). Some clones in this sample may be carry-over from other donors' samples.

A few counts support this clonotype. CDR3 protein: CASSYYRGGAEAFF. CDR3 coding DNA: TGTGCCAGCAGCTACTACAGGGGAGGCGCTGAAGCTTTCTTT. The genes are TRBV7-2 and TRBJ1-1, with TRBD1 matching 7 bases. Germline V CDR1 and CDR2: SGHTA, FQGNSA. Trimming at V came to 4 bases and at J to 6 bases, leaving 8 bases not matched to a gene. The length of the CDR3 is 14 residues.

This rearrangement joins TRBV6-1 to TRBJ1-1; the D is unclear. This CDR3 has 15 residues. From germline, CDR1 is MNHNS and CDR2 SASEGT. V was pared by 5 bases and J by 3 bases, with 16 bases between. The DNA for the CDR3 is TGTGCCAGCAGTTACACCCTAAGAGGAGACACTGAAGCTTTCTTT. It codes for CASSYTLRGDTEAFF.

This clonotype has ten or more counts. Here the CDR3 DNA reads TGTGCCAGCAGCTGGGGGGGGGAGACCCAGTACTTC. As protein: CASSWGGETQYF. The chain has TRBV7-2 and TRBJ2-5; 7 nucleotides align to TRBD2. With V trimmed by 4 bases and J by 5 bases, 1 base remained unmatched. Per the germline V gene, CDR1 is SGHTA and CDR2 is FQGNSA. This CDR3 spans 12 amino acids.

The table lists this clonotype with many counts. The J gene is TRBJ1-1, the V gene TRBV6-2 or TRBV6-3, with a tentative D call TRBD1 (5 bases). The germline V and J ends were trimmed by 0 bases and 5 bases, with 7 bases remaining between them. Germline V gene data show CDR1 as MNHEY and CDR2 as SVGEGT. The CDR3 runs 13 residues. In DNA, the CDR3 is TGTGCCAGCAGTTACTCGAGGGGAACTGAAGCTTTCTTT. The encoded protein is CASSYSRGTEAFF.

Many counts were recorded for this clonotype. The chain combines TRBV6-2 or TRBV6-3 with TRBJ1-5; D may be TRBD1 (6 bases). Germline V gene data show CDR1 as MNHEY and CDR2 as SVGEGT. This CDR3 has 14 amino acids. Deletions cut 6 bases from V and 6 bases from J, with 15 bases between. The CDR3 sequence: CASSGQGMAQPQHF. CDR3 sequence (DNA): TGTGCCAGCAGCGGGCAGGGGATGGCTCAGCCCCAGCATTTT.